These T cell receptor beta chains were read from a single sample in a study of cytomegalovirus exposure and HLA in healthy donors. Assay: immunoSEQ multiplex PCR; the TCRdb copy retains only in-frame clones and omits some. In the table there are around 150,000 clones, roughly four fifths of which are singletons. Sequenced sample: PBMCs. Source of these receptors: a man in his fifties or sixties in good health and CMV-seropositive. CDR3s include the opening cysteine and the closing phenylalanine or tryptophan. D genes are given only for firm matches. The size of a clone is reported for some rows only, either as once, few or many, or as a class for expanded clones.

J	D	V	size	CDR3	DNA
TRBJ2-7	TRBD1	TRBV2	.	CASRPGTGGSYEQYF	TGTGCCAGCAGACCCGGGACAGGGGGCTCCTACGAGCAGTACTTC
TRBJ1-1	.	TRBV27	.	CASSLGAPAEAFF	TGTGCCAGCAGTTTGGGGGCTCCGGCTGAAGCTTTCTTT
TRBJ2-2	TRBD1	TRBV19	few	CASSHTGGNTGELFF	TGTGCCAGTAGTCACACAGGGGGAAACACCGGGGAGCTGTTTTTT
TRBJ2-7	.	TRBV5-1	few	CASSLGSLGEAYEQYF	TGCGCCAGCAGCTTGGGCTCTTTGGGTGAGGCCTACGAGCAGTACTTC
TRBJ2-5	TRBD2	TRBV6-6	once	CASRTARTSLQETQYF	TGTGCCAGCAGAACCGCTAGGACTAGCCTTCAAGAGACCCAGTACTTC
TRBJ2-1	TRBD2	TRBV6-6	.	CASLQSRLADNEQFF	TGTGCCAGCCTACAAAGTCGACTAGCGGACAATGAGCAGTTCTTC
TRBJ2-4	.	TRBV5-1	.	CASSLESLAKNIQYF	TGCGCCAGCAGCTTGGAAAGCCTAGCCAAAAACATTCAGTACTTC
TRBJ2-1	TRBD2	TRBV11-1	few	CASNRGGAYNEQFF	TGTGCCAGCAACCGGGGGGGAGCGTACAATGAGCAGTTCTTC
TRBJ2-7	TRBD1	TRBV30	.	CAWRETGGPYEQYF	TGTGCCTGGAGGGAGACAGGGGGGCCCTACGAGCAGTACTTC
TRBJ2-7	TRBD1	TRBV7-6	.	CASRPKDRVEQYF	TGTGCCAGCAGACCTAAAGACAGGGTCGAGCAGTACTTC
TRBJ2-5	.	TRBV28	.	CASSRSGYPETQYF	TGTGCCAGCAGTAGGTCGGGGTATCCAGAGACCCAGTACTTC
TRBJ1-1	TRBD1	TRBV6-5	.	CASSYGTGDTEAFF	TGTGCCAGCAGTTACGGGACAGGGGACACTGAAGCTTTCTTT
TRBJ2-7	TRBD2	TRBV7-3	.	CASSLYSTSGPFEQYF	TGTGCCAGCAGCTTATATTCTACTAGCGGCCCATTCGAGCAGTACTTC
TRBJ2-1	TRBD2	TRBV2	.	CASNLLAEVYNEQFF	TGTGCCAGCAATTTACTAGCGGAGGTCTACAATGAGCAGTTCTTC
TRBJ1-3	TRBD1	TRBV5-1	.	CASSSGQGGDTIYF	TGCGCCAGCAGCTCGGGACAGGGAGGAGACACCATATATTTT
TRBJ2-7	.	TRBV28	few	CASSLSGFSYEQYF	TGTGCCAGCAGTTTAAGCGGGTTCTCCTACGAGCAGTACTTC
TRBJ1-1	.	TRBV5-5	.	CASSSKTQGSEAFF	TGTGCCAGCAGCTCAAAAACTCAGGGCTCTGAAGCTTTCTTT
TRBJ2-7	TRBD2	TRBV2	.	CASSQTSGSYEQYF	TGTGCCAGCAGCCAGACTAGCGGATCCTACGAGCAGTACTTC
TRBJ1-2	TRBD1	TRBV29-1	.	CSVSGQGGGYTF	TGCAGCGTTTCCGGACAGGGTGGTGGCTACACCTTC
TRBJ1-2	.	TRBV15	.	CATSRDRGSKGGRYGYTF	TGTGCCACCAGCAGAGATCGGGGTTCCAAAGGGGGAAGATATGGCTACACCTTC
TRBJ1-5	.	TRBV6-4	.	CASSPQGSVQPQHF	TGTGCCAGCAGTCCCCAGGGGTCGGTTCAGCCCCAGCATTTT
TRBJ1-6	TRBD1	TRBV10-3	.	CAISAQTGRSPLHF	TGTGCCATCAGTGCCCAGACAGGGAGGTCACCCCTCCACTTT
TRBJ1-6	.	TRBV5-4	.	CASSRNTGQVAPLHF	TGTGCCAGCAGCCGAAATACTGGACAAGTTGCACCCCTCCACTTT
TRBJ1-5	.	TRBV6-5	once	CASSWTAGNQPQHF	TGTGCCAGCAGTTGGACAGCGGGCAATCAGCCCCAGCATTTT
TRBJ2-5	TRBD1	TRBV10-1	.	CASSSTGTGGLGETQYF	TGCGCCAGCAGTTCAACCGGGACAGGGGGTTTAGGAGAGACCCAGTACTTC
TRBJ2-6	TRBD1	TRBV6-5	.	CASSSPGQGLTF	TGTGCCAGCAGTTCTCCGGGACAGGGGCTGACTTTC
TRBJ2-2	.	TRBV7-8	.	CASSLPLVSGTNTGELFF	TGTGCCAGCAGCCTACCACTCGTTAGCGGAACGAACACCGGGGAGCTGTTTTTT
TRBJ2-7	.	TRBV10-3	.	CAISEGRGDEQYF	TGTGCCATCAGTGAGGGCAGGGGCGACGAGCAGTACTTC
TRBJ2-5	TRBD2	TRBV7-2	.	CASSLERGGTQYF	TGTGCCAGCAGCCTCGAGCGGGGGGGGACCCAGTACTTC
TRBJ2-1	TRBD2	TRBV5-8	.	CASSARLATSYNEQFF	TGTGCCAGCAGCGCCCGACTAGCTACATCCTACAATGAGCAGTTCTTC
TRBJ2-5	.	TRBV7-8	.	CASSLVSVGETQYF	TGTGCCAGCAGCTTAGTTAGCGTGGGGGAGACCCAGTACTTC
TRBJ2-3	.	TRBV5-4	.	CASSLGADTQYF	TGTGCCAGCAGCTTGGGGGCGGATACGCAGTATTTT
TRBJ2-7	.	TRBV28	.	CASSFTGAYEQYF	TGTGCCAGCAGTTTTACGGGAGCCTACGAGCAGTACTTC
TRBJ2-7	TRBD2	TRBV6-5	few	CASSQLAGVYEQYF	TGTGCCAGCAGCCAACTAGCGGGGGTCTACGAGCAGTACTTC
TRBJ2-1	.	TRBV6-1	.	CASSTDRKQFF	TGTGCCAGCAGTACCGACAGAAAGCAGTTCTTC
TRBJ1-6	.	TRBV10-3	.	CAISESVGVNSPLHF	TGTGCCATCAGTGAGTCGGTGGGCGTGAATTCACCCCTCCACTTT
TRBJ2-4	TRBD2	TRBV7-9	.	CASSHGWVGLVENIQYF	TGTGCCAGCAGCCACGGGTGGGTGGGACTAGTCGAAAACATTCAGTACTTC
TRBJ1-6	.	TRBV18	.	CASSPSGDNSPLHF	TGTGCCAGCTCACCATCGGGGGATAATTCACCCCTCCACTTT
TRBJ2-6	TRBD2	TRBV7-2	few	CASSLALAGGSGANVLTF	TGTGCCAGCAGCTTAGCGCTAGCGGGGGGTTCTGGGGCCAACGTCCTGACTTTC
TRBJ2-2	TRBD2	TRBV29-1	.	CSARRASGGHGELFF	TGCAGCGCCAGAAGAGCGAGCGGGGGTCACGGGGAGCTGTTTTTT
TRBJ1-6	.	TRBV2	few	CASSGVQSGNSPLHF	TGTGCCAGCAGCGGGGTCCAATCGGGAAATTCACCCCTCCACTTT
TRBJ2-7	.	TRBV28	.	CASSLSRDEQYF	TGTGCCAGCAGTCTATCCAGGGACGAGCAGTACTTC
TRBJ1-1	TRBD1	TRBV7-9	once	CSSSSGTGKATEAFF	TGTTCCAGCAGCTCAGGGACAGGGAAGGCCACTGAAGCTTTCTTT
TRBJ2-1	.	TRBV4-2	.	CASSQGVSGSYNEQFF	TGTGCCAGCAGCCAAGGGGTTAGCGGCTCCTACAATGAGCAGTTCTTC
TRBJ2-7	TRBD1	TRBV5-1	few	CASSFGTGDYEQYF	TGCGCCAGCAGCTTCGGGACAGGAGATTACGAGCAGTACTTC
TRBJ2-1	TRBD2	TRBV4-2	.	CASSPIPRGMHEQFF	TGTGCCAGCAGCCCGATTCCGCGGGGGATGCATGAGCAGTTCTTC
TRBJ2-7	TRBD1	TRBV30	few	CAWRRVDRGSGEQYF	TGTGCCTGGAGACGGGTAGACAGGGGATCGGGGGAGCAGTACTTC